The source of this T cell receptor beta chain is a study of cytomegalovirus exposure and HLA in healthy donors. Study-level information: Under 85% of around 400 genotyped donors fell in the Caucasian-associated ancestry cluster. Study-level results: A later analysis, which compared TCR beta chains of equal frequency, found the HLA-associated ones more clonally expanded. Presence/absence analysis assumed near-uniform sequencing depth across donors.

This PCR relied on a set of 60 Vbeta primers and 13 Jbeta primers. As processed by the authors: The authors later counted roughly 87 million unique TCR beta chains, some 12 million of them shared. Assay used: immunoSEQ multiplex PCR; TCRdb lists only in-frame clones, some missing. V and J calls and clone size come straight from that table; D and trimming were deduced from the DNA. The sample consists of about 180,000 clones, more than 65% of them appearing once. In its sample, this clone was seen once. Antigen unknown. V trimming: 6 bases; J trimming: 3 bases; junction bases outside the gene matches: 3. The CDR3 extends over 15 amino acids. Germline CDR1 MRHNA, CDR2 SNTAGT.

J is TRBJ2-3 and V is TRBV6-4, with TRBD2 identical over 13 bases. The source of this sequence is a woman under 40 in good health and CMV-seropositive. The material sequenced was PBMCs. The CDR3: CASSETSGGTDTQYF. For the CDR3, the DNA is TGTGCCAGCAGCGAGACTAGCGGGGGGACAGATACGCAGTATTTT.